This TCR beta chain was retrieved from a study of neurological immune-mediated disorders. General study findings and limits: The phylogenetic placement of 18 of 34 multiple sclerosis patients' repertoires in one related-CDR3 cluster constitutes a possible signature. Because no CDR3 amino acid sequences were shared across subjects by expanded clones, private repertoires were suggested in all groups.

cDNA synthesis was performed by 5'RACE with 10-nucleotide random UMIs. TCRdb itself ran the 5' RACE reads through MiXCR, one entry per CDR3 protein. This table holds about 95,000 distinct CDR3 sequences, around 3.3% found once. There are a few counts of this clonotype. Its antigen remains unidentified. With 3 bases clipped from V and 5 bases from J, the junction kept 7 bases outside the gene matches. The length of the CDR3 is 15 residues. Germline-derived CDR1 and CDR2 are SGHDT and YYEEEE. This TCR came from a woman under 30 with multiple sclerosis. The chain combines TRBV5-6 with TRBJ2-7; 11 bases match TRBD2. The sequencing sample was made of PBMCs. The CDR3 protein is CASSSTSGSSHEQYF. CDR3 coding DNA: TGTGCCAGCAGCTCCACTAGCGGGAGTAGCCACGAGCAGTACTTC.